A selection of T cell receptor beta chains follows, all from one sample in a study of blood T cell repertoires in COVID-19. Repertoires were generated with immunoSEQ multiplex PCR, while TCRdb's copy carries only in-frame clones and drops some. The repertoire holds under 300,000 clones, with approximately 89% as singletons. The sequencing sample was made of peripheral blood. The receptors were sampled from a woman aged 35 to 49 who had recovered from COVID-19. The CDR3 runs from the conserved cysteine through the conserved F or W. Each record gives: J gene, clone size, V gene, D gene, CDR3 DNA, CDR3 protein. D genes are given only for firm matches. Only some rows state a clone size, as once, few, many or a class for expanded clones.

TRBJ2-1 | NA | TRBV11-2 | TRBD1 | TGTGCCAGCAGCCCGGGACAGGGGGCGGGAGTGTGGCAGTTCTTC | CASSPGQGAGVWQFF
TRBJ2-5 | NA | TRBV3-1/TRBV3-2 | TRBD2 | TGTGCCAGCAGCCAAGATAGGTCAGCGGGGGTCGGGACCCAGTACTTC | CASSQDRSAGVGTQYF
TRBJ1-6 | NA | TRBV6-5 | NA | TGTGCCAGCAGTTCCCCAAGGGGGTCACCCCTCCACTTT | CASSSPRGSPLHF
TRBJ2-1 | NA | TRBV6-6 | TRBD1 | TGTGCCAGCAGCATAGGACAGGTGATCAATGAGCAGTTCTTC | CASSIGQVINEQFF
TRBJ1-4 | NA | TRBV5-6 | NA | TGTGCCGGCAGCTCAAAAAGGGGGTCTAATGAAAAACTGTTTTTT | CAGSSKRGSNEKLFF
TRBJ1-2 | NA | TRBV13 | NA | TGTGCCAGCAGCTTCGCAGGGCTGGACTATGGCTACACCTTC | CASSFAGLDYGYTF
TRBJ1-4 | NA | TRBV6-5 | NA | TGTGCCAGCAGCGGGGTATTGAAGGGTGAAAAACTGTTTTTT | CASSGVLKGEKLFF
TRBJ1-4 | NA | TRBV5-1 | NA | TGCGCCAGCAGCTTGCCGACGACAGCAACTAATGAAAAACTGTTTTTT | CASSLPTTATNEKLFF
TRBJ1-2 | NA | TRBV25-1 | NA | TGTGCCAGCAGTGAGCCCGGGACACCCTATGGCTACACCTTC | CASSEPGTPYGYTF
TRBJ1-4 | NA | TRBV19 | NA | TGTGCCAGTAGTATAAGACAGCAACTGTTTTTT | CASSIRQQLFF
TRBJ2-5 | NA | TRBV7-2 | TRBD2 | TGTGCCAGCAGCTCCGTAGCGGGAGGAGAGGAGACCCAGTACTTC | CASSSVAGGEETQYF
TRBJ1-2 | NA | TRBV12-5 | TRBD1 | TGTGCTAGTGGTTTCCTCCGGACAGGGCATTCCTATGGCTACACCTTC | CASGFLRTGHSYGYTF
TRBJ1-4 | NA | TRBV3-1/TRBV3-2 | NA | TGTGCCAGCAGCCAAGATCTGGGCAGGGCCCACGAAAAACTGTTTTTT | CASSQDLGRAHEKLFF
TRBJ1-4 | NA | TRBV18 | TRBD1 | TGTGCCAGCTCACCACCGTCGGACAGGGGTGAAAAACTGTTTTTT | CASSPPSDRGEKLFF
TRBJ1-2 | NA | TRBV5-4 | NA | TGTGCCAGCAGCTTGGCCGGAACAGGTGGTTGGAGCTACACCTTC | CASSLAGTGGWSYTF
TRBJ2-4 | NA | TRBV6-6 | NA | TGTGCCAGCAGTTATCGACACGAGATAGCCAAAAACATTCAGTACTTC | CASSYRHEIAKNIQYF
TRBJ1-1 | NA | TRBV18 | TRBD1 | TGTGCCAGCTCACCCGTAACAGGGGCCCTCACTGAAGCTTTCTTT | CASSPVTGALTEAFF
TRBJ1-5 | NA | TRBV6-6 | NA | TGTGCCAGCAGTCCAAACAATCAGCCCCAGCATTTT | CASSPNNQPQHF
TRBJ1-1 | NA | TRBV5-1 | TRBD1 | TGCGCCAGCAGGCGGGACAGCTCGGGCGGCACTGAAGCTTTCTTT | CASRRDSSGGTEAFF
TRBJ1-2 | few | TRBV2 | TRBD1 | TGTGCCAGCAGTTTCGGACAGGTTTTTTTCACCTTC | CASSFGQVFFTF
TRBJ2-2 | NA | TRBV5-6 | NA | TGTGCCAGCAGCTTGGCGTACGGTACCTCGGCCGGGGAGCTGTTTTTT | CASSLAYGTSAGELFF
TRBJ1-1 | NA | TRBV24-1 | NA | TGTGCCAGGCGGACAGCCCCTCCGGGTGGCACTGAAGCTTTCTTT | CARRTAPPGGTEAFF
TRBJ1-5 | NA | TRBV7-2 | NA | TGTGCCAGCAGCTTAGGAACCCTAGGGGAGCCCCAGCATTTT | CASSLGTLGEPQHF
TRBJ2-1 | NA | TRBV30 | NA | TGTGCCTTGGAGGACCTAGAGGCGGGCAATGAGCAGTTCTTC | CALEDLEAGNEQFF
TRBJ1-1 | once | TRBV7-9 | TRBD1 | TGTGCCAGCAGCATCCGGGACAGGGGGGTAGCTTTCTTT | CASSIRDRGVAFF
TRBJ1-5 | NA | TRBV7-9 | NA | TGTGCCAGCAGCTTTGGAGGGGCGCAGGGTAATCAGCCCCAGCATTTT | CASSFGGAQGNQPQHF
TRBJ2-5 | NA | TRBV19 | TRBD2 | TGTGCCAGTAGTATGTTACTAGCGGGGGGAGAGACCCAGTACTTC | CASSMLLAGGETQYF
TRBJ1-2 | few | TRBV3-1/TRBV3-2 | NA | TGTGCCAGCAGCCCGAGTACAGGACAGAGAACTTACACCTTC | CASSPSTGQRTYTF
TRBJ1-4 | NA | TRBV5-1 | NA | TGCGCCAGCAAACAGGACGGAAGGGTTACAACTAATGAAAAACTGTTTTTT | CASKQDGRVTTNEKLFF
TRBJ2-1 | NA | TRBV19 | NA | TGTGCCAGTACCATCAGGCCCCATGAGCAGTTCTTC | CASTIRPHEQFF
TRBJ1-1 | NA | TRBV18 | NA | TGTGCCAGCTCACCAAGTGTCGGTGCTGAAGCTTTCTTT | CASSPSVGAEAFF
TRBJ1-2 | NA | TRBV5-5 | TRBD1 | TGTGCCAGCAGCTGGACAGGGATTAACTATGGCTACACCTTC | CASSWTGINYGYTF
TRBJ2-1 | NA | TRBV12-3/TRBV12-4 | NA | TGTGCCAGTAACTGGCAGGGGGGTCGTGAGCAGTTCTTC | CASNWQGGREQFF
TRBJ1-4 | NA | TRBV11-2 | NA | TGTGCCAGCAGCTTAGGTCGGGGTGCAACTAATGAAAAACTGTTTTTT | CASSLGRGATNEKLFF
TRBJ2-7 | NA | TRBV6-5 | NA | TGTGCCAGCAGGCGACAGGACTACGAGCAGTACTTC | CASRRQDYEQYF
TRBJ2-1 | NA | TRBV19 | TRBD2 | TGTGCCAGTAGCCCATTCAGCGGGAGTGGGGGTTTAGATGAGCAGTTCTTC | CASSPFSGSGGLDEQFF
TRBJ1-2 | NA | TRBV4-3 | NA | TGCGCCAGCAGCCAACCGGACAGACCTAACTATGGCTACACCTTC | CASSQPDRPNYGYTF
TRBJ2-1 | NA | TRBV7-2 | NA | TGTGCCAGCAGCTCCCGCTTAGAAAGTGAGCAGTTCTTC | CASSSRLESEQFF
TRBJ1-2 | NA | TRBV4-2 | NA | TGTGCCAGCAGCCAAGATGTACAGGGTGAATACTATGGCTACACCTTC | CASSQDVQGEYYGYTF
TRBJ2-5 | NA | TRBV6-2/TRBV6-3 | NA | TGTGCCAGCAGTCCCATCCTCGTAGCGACGGCGACCCAGTACTTC | CASSPILVATATQYF
TRBJ2-3 | NA | TRBV19 | TRBD1 | TGTGCCAGTAGTATCTTAGGACAGGTTGCGACAGATACGCAGTATTTT | CASSILGQVATDTQYF
TRBJ1-1 | NA | TRBV24-1 | NA | TGTGCCACCAGTGACCAGAACTATGAAGCTTTCTTT | CATSDQNYEAFF
TRBJ2-2 | NA | TRBV3-1/TRBV3-2 | TRBD1 | TGTGCCAGCAGCCAAGATGCCGGGACAGGGCTTACCGGGGAGCTGTTTTTT | CASSQDAGTGLTGELFF
TRBJ1-1 | NA | TRBV6-5 | NA | TGTGCCAGCAGCTTCCCAAGACAGATGAACACTGAAGCTTTCTTT | CASSFPRQMNTEAFF
TRBJ1-1 | NA | TRBV11-3 | NA | TGTGCCAGCAGCTTAGACAGGGTCAACACTGAAGCTTTCTTT | CASSLDRVNTEAFF
TRBJ2-2 | NA | TRBV9 | NA | TGTGCCAGCAGCCCAAGGGGGGGTACGGACTACACCGGGGAGCTGTTTTTT | CASSPRGGTDYTGELFF
TRBJ2-1 | NA | TRBV3-1/TRBV3-2 | TRBD2 | TGTGCCAGCAGCCTCAGTCCCTTAGCGGGTAATGAGCAGTTCTTC | CASSLSPLAGNEQFF
TRBJ2-5 | NA | TRBV5-1 | NA | TGCGCCAGCAGCTTGGGGGCCGGGGAAGCCCAAGAGACCCAGTACTTC | CASSLGAGEAQETQYF
TRBJ2-2 | few | TRBV5-5 | TRBD1 | TGTGCCAGCAGCCTCCGGACAGGGGGGCTAGCGAACACCGGGGAGCTGTTTTTT | CASSLRTGGLANTGELFF
TRBJ1-5 | NA | TRBV3-1/TRBV3-2 | NA | TGTGCCAGCGGGGGCGGGGGTAATCAGCCCCAGCATTTT | CASGGGGNQPQHF
TRBJ2-3 | once | TRBV2 | NA | TGTGCCAGCAGTGAGTTAGTGAGCACAGATACGCAGTATTTT | CASSELVSTDTQYF
TRBJ2-5 | NA | TRBV24-1 | TRBD2 | TGTGCCACCAGTGTTGGGGGACTAGTTGAGACCCAGTACTTC | CATSVGGLVETQYF